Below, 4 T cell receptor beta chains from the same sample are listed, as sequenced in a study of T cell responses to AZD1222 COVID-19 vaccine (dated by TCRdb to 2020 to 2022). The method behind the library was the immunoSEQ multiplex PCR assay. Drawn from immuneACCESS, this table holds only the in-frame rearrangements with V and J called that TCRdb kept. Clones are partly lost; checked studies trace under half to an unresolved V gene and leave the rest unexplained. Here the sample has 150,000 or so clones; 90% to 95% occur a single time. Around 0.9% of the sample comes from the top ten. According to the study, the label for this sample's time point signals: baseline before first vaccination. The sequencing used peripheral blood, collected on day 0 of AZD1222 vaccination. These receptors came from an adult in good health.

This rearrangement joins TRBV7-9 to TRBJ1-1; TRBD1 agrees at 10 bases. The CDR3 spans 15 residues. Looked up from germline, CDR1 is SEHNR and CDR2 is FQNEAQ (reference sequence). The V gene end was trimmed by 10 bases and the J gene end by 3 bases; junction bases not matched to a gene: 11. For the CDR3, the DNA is TGTGCCACTACGACAGGGGGCAGTGGGGACACTGAAGCTTTCTTT. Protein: CATTTGGSGDTEAFF.

This chain's CDR3 is CASSLGQGGEQYF. The CDR3 DNA reads TGTGCCAGCAGCTTGGGACAGGGCGGCGAGCAGTACTTC. This sequence joins TRBV7-3 and TRBJ2-7; the match to TRBD1 covers 9 bases. The J segment lost 6 bases and the V segment lost 3 bases, leaving 3 bases of the junction unmatched. The CDR3 length is 13 residues. The germline V gene encodes CDR1 SGHTA and CDR2 FQGTGA.

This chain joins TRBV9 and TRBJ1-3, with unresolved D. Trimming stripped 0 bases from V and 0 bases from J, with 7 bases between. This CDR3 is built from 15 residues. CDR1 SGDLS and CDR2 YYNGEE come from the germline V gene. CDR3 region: CASSVGGNSGNTIYF. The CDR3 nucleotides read TGTGCCAGCAGCGTAGGAGGAAACTCTGGAAACACCATATATTTT.

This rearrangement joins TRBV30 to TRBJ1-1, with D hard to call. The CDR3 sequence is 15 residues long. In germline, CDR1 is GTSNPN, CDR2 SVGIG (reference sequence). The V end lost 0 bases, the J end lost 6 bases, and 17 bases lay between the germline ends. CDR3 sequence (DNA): TGTGCCTGGAGTGTACTTAGTCTGGGGAATCCTGAAGCTTTCTTT. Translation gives CAWSVLSLGNPEAFF. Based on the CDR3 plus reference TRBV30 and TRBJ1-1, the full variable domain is SQTIHQWPATLVQPVGSPLSLECTVEGTSNPNLYWYRQAAGRGLQLLFYSVGIGQISSEVPQNLSASRPQDRQFILSSKKLLLSDSGFYLCAWSVLSLGNPEAFFGQGTRLTVV.